The 10 T cell receptor beta chains reported below all come from one sample, sequenced in a study of memory CD4+ T cells and cytomegalovirus serostatus. The repertoire was sequenced with immunoSEQ multiplex PCR; TCRdb's copy has only in-frame clones and lacks some. Of just under 65,000 clones listed, around 77% are singletons. The sort gate was single viable CD3+CD4+CD8-CD45RO+ cells for memory CD4+ T cells. The sequencing sample was made of memory CD4+ T cells from blood. The receptor source for this set is an adult in good health and CMV-seronegative.

The chain is built from TRBV27 and TRBJ1-2; the D gene is possibly TRBD1 (6 bases). Trimming left V 5 bases short and J 4 bases short, with 14 bases between. The CDR3 is made up of 14 amino acids. Germline V CDR1 and CDR2: MNHEY, SMNVEV (reference sequence). The CDR3 region has the DNA TGTGCCAGCAGTCCCCGGGGGCTGGGCTATGGCTACACCTTC. This sequence encodes CASSPRGLGYGYTF.

This chain joins TRBV7-8 and TRBJ2-3; 7 bases match TRBD1. This CDR3 comprises 13 residues. The V and J ends lost 5 bases and 4 bases, in that order; junction bases with no gene match: 3. Looked up from germline, CDR1 is SGHVS and CDR2 is FQNEAQ. In DNA form, the CDR3 reads TGTGCCAGCAGCCTCGACAGGGCAGATACGCAGTATTTT. Its protein product is CASSLDRADTQYF. The full variable domain, rest sourced from reference TRBV7-8 and TRBJ2-3, is GAGVSQSPRYKVAKRGQDVALRCDPISGHVSLFWYQQALGQGPEFLTYFQNEAQLDKSGLPSDRFFAERPEGSVSTLKIQRTQQEDSAVYLCASSLDRADTQYFGPGTRLTVL.

V and J are TRBV6-1 and TRBJ2-7, with a possible D match to TRBD1 (6 bases). This CDR3 contains 13 residues. CDR1 and CDR2 (germline): MNHNS, SASEGT. The germline V and J ends were trimmed by 8 bases and 1 base, with 12 bases remaining between them. CDR3 region: CASVDGQSYEQYF. In nucleotides, the CDR3 is TGTGCCAGCGTTGACGGACAGTCCTACGAGCAGTACTTC.

The rearrangement links TRBV28 to TRBJ2-1; no clear D. The CDR3 contains 12 residues. Germline V gene lookup returns CDR1 MDHEN and CDR2 SYDVKM. Trimming stripped 4 bases from V and 2 bases from J, with 3 bases between. The CDR3 bases are TGTGCCAGCAGTTACACCTACAATGAGCAGTTCTTC. Translation gives CASSYTYNEQFF.

The rearrangement uses TRBV11-2 and TRBJ2-2; TRBD2 might be the D (7 bases). The CDR3 has 18 residues. From germline, CDR1 is SGHAT and CDR2 FQNNGV. Deletions cut 5 bases from V and 3 bases from J, with 22 bases between. CDR3 in amino acids: CASSQLMGGGYHTGELFF. The CDR3, as DNA: TGTGCCAGCAGCCAATTGATGGGGGGGGGCTATCACACCGGGGAGCTGTTTTTT. Supplemented by reference TRBV11-2 and TRBJ2-2, the full variable domain reads EAGVAQSPRYKIIEKRQSVAFWCNPISGHATLYWYQQILGQGPKLLIQFQNNGVVDDSQLPKDRFSAERLKGVDSTLKIQPAKLEDSAVYLCASSQLMGGGYHTGELFFGEGSRLTVL.

This chain links TRBV28 with TRBJ1-4; a weak D match, TRBD1 (6 bases). V dropped 3 bases and J dropped 10 bases, with 9 bases sitting between them. The CDR3 has 12 residues. Germline loops: CDR1 MDHEN, CDR2 SYDVKM. CDR3 amino acids: CASSFHRVKLFF. CDR3 in DNA: TGTGCCAGCAGTTTCCACAGGGTAAAACTGTTTTTT.

The rearrangement joins TRBV4-1 to TRBJ1-2; D is ambiguous. Trimming took 0 bases from V and 7 from J, leaving 15 bases between them. The germline gives CDR1 MGHRA, CDR2 YSYEKL. This CDR3 has 15 residues. Written as DNA, the CDR3 is TGCGCCAGCAGCCAAGATCGGATGGTGGGCGGTGGCTACACCTTC. Translation gives CASSQDRMVGGGYTF.

This chain links TRBV18 with TRBJ1-4; 9 bases line up with TRBD1. Germline assignment: CDR1 KGHSH and CDR2 LQKENI. With 7 bases clipped from V and 7 bases from J, the junction kept 13 bases outside the gene matches. The CDR3 has 16 amino acids. As DNA, the CDR3 is TGTGCCAGCTTAGACCCACAGGGGGCGGACGGTGAAAAACTGTTTTTT. This translates into CASLDPQGADGEKLFF.

Written as DNA, the CDR3 is TGCGCCAGCAGAACAGGGGGAATGAACACTGAAGCTTTCTTT. Amino acids: CASRTGGMNTEAFF. The chain links TRBV10-2 to TRBJ1-1; 8 bases are a match to TRBD1. Per germline, CDR1 WSHSY and CDR2 SAAADI. V lost 6 bases and J lost 0; bases outside the gene matches: 3. This CDR3 has 14 residues.

This clone was seen a few times. J is TRBJ1-1 and V is TRBV30, with a tentative D call TRBD1 (5 bases). The length of the CDR3 is 14 residues. Trimming removed 2 bases at V and 1 base at J, with 11 bases between. In germline, CDR1 is GTSNPN, CDR2 SVGIG (reference sequence). The DNA of the CDR3 is TGTGCCTGGAGTACCCGGGGGGGGAACACTGAAGCTTTCTTT. Translating it yields CAWSTRGGNTEAFF.